This T cell receptor (beta chain) was sequenced in a study of Ad26.COV2.S vaccination and SARS-CoV-2 variants. General study points: Total T cell responses may have been underestimated by the TCR breadth and depth analyses.

Trimming removed 1 base at V and 8 bases at J, with 11 bases between. This CDR3 comprises 13 residues. Germline-derived CDR1 and CDR2 are SGHAT and FQNNGV. The treatment: some 20 received Ad26.COV2.S at low or high dose, single or two shots; about 5 received placebo; per-sample allocation not given. Sampling happened 63 days after the first vaccine or placebo injection. Generated by immunoSEQ multiplex PCR, the TCRdb table keeps only in-frame clones and is missing some. The data contain 350,000 to 450,000 clones, about nine tenths of them singletons. This clone is a singleton in its sample. Its antigen is not identified.

The sequence was collected from a person between 18 and 65 years old who received the Ad26.COV2.S COVID-19 vaccine or a placebo. The J gene is TRBJ1-1, the V gene TRBV11-2; D is unclear. The material sequenced was peripheral blood, taken in a trial of Ad26.COV2.S vaccine versus placebo. For the CDR3, the DNA is TGTGCCAGCAGCTTAGGCGGTGCAGGCGAAGCTTTCTTT. Protein sequence: CASSLGGAGEAFF.